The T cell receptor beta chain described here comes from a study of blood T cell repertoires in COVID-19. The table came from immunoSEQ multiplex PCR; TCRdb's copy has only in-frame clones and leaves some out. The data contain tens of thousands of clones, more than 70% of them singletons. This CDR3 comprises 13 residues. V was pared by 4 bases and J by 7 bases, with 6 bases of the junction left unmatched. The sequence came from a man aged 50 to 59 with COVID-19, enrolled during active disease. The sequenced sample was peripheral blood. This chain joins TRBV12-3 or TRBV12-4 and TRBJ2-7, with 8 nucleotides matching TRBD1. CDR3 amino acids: CASSYQGAGEQYF. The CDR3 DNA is TGTGCCAGCAGTTACCAGGGGGCGGGGGAGCAGTACTTC.